This passage covers 15 T cell receptor beta chains from one sample sequenced in a study of T cell repertoires in cytomegalovirus infection. TCRdb analysed the reads with MiXCR anew, one entry per CDR3 protein. The table has 700,000 to 900,000 distinct CDR3 sequences, almost 30% seen once. Their antigens are not known. The source was cultured CD8+ T cells from PBMCs, collected from culture after CMV antigen stimulation. The source of these receptors is a human donor in good health (CMV status not recorded). Some clones in this sample may be carry-over from other donors' samples.

V usage is TRBV27 and J usage is TRBJ2-1; the match to TRBD1 covers 10 bases. CDR1 is MNHEY and CDR2 is SMNVEV in the germline V gene (reference sequence). J was trimmed by 3 bases and V by 9 bases; bases with no gene match: 8. The CDR3 runs to 15 residues. Written as DNA, the CDR3 is TGTGCCAGTCCTCGGGGGACAGGGGACTACAATGAGCAGTTCTTC. As protein: CASPRGTGDYNEQFF.

This clonotype has more than one count but fewer than ten. The chain recombines TRBV6-1 with TRBJ2-5; perhaps TRBD1 as D (6 bases). V gave up 6 bases and J gave up 5 bases, with 16 bases separating them. The CDR3 loop spans 14 amino acids. The germline CDR1 and CDR2 sequences are MNHNS and SASEGT. CDR3 in amino acids: CASRGQLSGETQYF. CDR3 DNA: TGTGCCAGCAGAGGACAGTTGTCTGGGGAGACCCAGTACTTC.

This clonotype was counted many times. This chain links TRBV7-2 with TRBJ1-1; 9 positions match TRBD1. J was trimmed by 5 bases and V by 6 bases; bases with no gene match: 16. Germline CDR1 SGHTA, CDR2 FQGNSA. The CDR3 loop spans 17 amino acids. CDR3 loop: CASSQIQGAGWVTEAFF. CDR3 coding DNA: TGTGCCAGCAGTCAAATACAGGGGGCGGGGTGGGTTACTGAAGCTTTCTTT.

There are a few counts of this clonotype. The rearrangement joins TRBV7-9 to TRBJ2-3; possible D gene TRBD2, 6 bases. Trimming pared 2 bases from V and 1 base from J, leaving 10 bases between. Germline V gives CDR1 SEHNR, CDR2 FQNEAQ (reference sequence). The CDR3 loop spans 15 amino acids. The CDR3 sequence: CASSLPSDRTDTQYF. DNA of the CDR3: TGTGCCAGCAGCTTACCTAGCGACCGCACAGATACGCAGTATTTT.

This rearrangement joins TRBV5-4 to TRBJ2-3; 8 nucleotides agree with TRBD2. This CDR3 comprises 14 residues. The germline V gene encodes CDR1 SGHNT and CDR2 YYREEE (reference sequence). Trimming cost V 7 bases and J 3 bases; bases outside gene matches: 7. CDR3 bases: TGTGCCAGCGATACGGGGGGGCCGACAGATACGCAGTATTTT. Amino acids: CASDTGGPTDTQYF.

Only one count was recorded for this clonotype. The chain links TRBV7-9 to TRBJ2-5; unclear D gene. This CDR3 is 15 amino acids long. V lost 5 bases and J 7 bases, leaving 20 bases between the germline ends. Germline lookup yields CDR1 SEHNR and CDR2 FQNEAQ (reference sequence). CDR3 sequence (DNA): TGTGCCAGCAGCCCAGAGGCGGCGGCCGGATTGACCCAGTACTTC. Amino acids: CASSPEAAAGLTQYF.

The V gene is TRBV6-2 or TRBV6-3, the J gene TRBJ2-1; D possibly corresponds to TRBD2 (6 bases). Germline V gene data show CDR1 as MNHEY and CDR2 as SVGEGT. The CDR3 is made up of 16 amino acids. Trimming pared 6 bases from V and 8 bases from J, leaving 23 bases between. The CDR3 loop reads CASSSPFGGARDEQFF. In DNA, the CDR3 is TGTGCCAGCAGCAGTCCCTTTGGCGGGGCCAGGGATGAGCAGTTCTTC.

The J gene is TRBJ2-7, the V gene TRBV28; D is perhaps TRBD2 (6 bases). Germline loops: CDR1 MDHEN, CDR2 SYDVKM. There are 13 residues in the CDR3. V dropped 2 bases and J dropped 6 bases, with 11 bases sitting between them. The CDR3 loop reads CASSLGPGVEQYV. DNA of the CDR3: TGTGCCAGCAGTTTAGGCCCGGGAGTCGAGCAGTACGTC.

This clonotype was seen repeatedly, ten times or more. V and J are TRBV7-6 and TRBJ1-6, with D unclear. The CDR3 totals 13 residues. Trimming removed 4 bases from V and 6 bases from J, with 7 bases in between. Germline V CDR1 and CDR2: SGHVS, FNYEAQ. Here the CDR3 reads CASSSRLNSPLHF. The CDR3 DNA is TGTGCCAGCAGCTCCCGGCTTAATTCACCCCTCCACTTT. Full variable domain (missing parts from reference TRBV7-6 and TRBJ1-6): GAGVSQSPRYKVTKRGQDVALRCDPISGHVSLYWYRQALGQGPEFLTYFNYEAQQDKSGLPNDRFSAERPEGSISTLTIQRTEQRDSAMYRCASSSRLNSPLHFGNGTRLTVT.

This clonotype was recorded at least ten times. V gene TRBV28 combines with J gene TRBJ2-7; 12 nucleotides agree with TRBD2. With V trimmed by 8 bases and J by 10 bases, 12 bases remained unmatched. The germline gives CDR1 MDHEN, CDR2 SYDVKM. CDR3 length: 14 amino acids. The CDR3 protein is CASGGPGTSGYQYV. DNA of the CDR3: TGTGCCAGCGGGGGACCCGGGACTAGCGGGTACCAGTACGTC.

This clonotype was counted between two and nine times. This rearrangement joins TRBV3-1 to TRBJ2-5; D call uncertain. V was clipped by 6 bases and J by 7 bases, with 9 bases between them. Germline CDR1 is LGHDT and CDR2 is YNNKEL (reference sequence). The CDR3 sequence is 11 residues long. CDR3 residues: CASSSSPTQYF. CDR3 in DNA: TGTGCCAGCAGTTCTTCTCCGACCCAGTACTTC.

This clonotype was counted a few times. The rearrangement links TRBV7-9 to TRBJ2-2; D is tentatively TRBD1 or TRBD2 (5 bases each). From germline, CDR1 is SEHNR and CDR2 FQNEAQ (reference sequence). V gave up 1 base and J gave up 3 bases, with 15 bases separating them. CDR3 size: 17 residues. CDR3 DNA sequence: TGTGCCAGCAGCTTAGAAGAGGGACCTTTTTACACCGGGGAGCTGTTTTTT. Its translation is CASSLEEGPFYTGELFF.

The chain is built from TRBV29-1 and TRBJ1-1; possible D gene TRBD1, 5 bases. The V end lost 5 bases, the J end lost 5 bases, and 18 bases lay between the germline ends. Germline CDR1 is SQVTM and CDR2 is ANQGSEA. This CDR3 contains 14 residues. As DNA, the CDR3 is TGCAGCGTTCTGAAATGGGACCGAGGGACTGAAGCTTTCTTT. Protein: CSVLKWDRGTEAFF.

This clonotype has more than one count but fewer than ten. The V call is TRBV6-5, the J call TRBJ1-1; D is undetermined. CDR3 length equals 13 residues. The germline V gene encodes CDR1 MNHEY and CDR2 SVGAGI. The V and J ends lost 0 bases and 7 bases respectively, with 9 bases between them. The CDR3 sequence: CASSYSPALEAFF. The CDR3 nucleotides read TGTGCCAGCAGTTACTCCCCAGCGCTTGAAGCTTTCTTT.

This clonotype was recorded only once. The chain couples TRBV12-5 to TRBJ2-1, with D perhaps matching TRBD1 (5 bases). V lost 4 bases, J lost 3 bases, and 19 bases lay in between. This CDR3 region has 17 residues. In germline, CDR1 is LGHNT, CDR2 FRNRAP. CDR3 in amino acids: CASGWSDSQKDYNEQFF. Written as DNA, the CDR3 is TGTGCTAGTGGTTGGTCAGACAGTCAGAAAGACTACAATGAGCAGTTCTTC.